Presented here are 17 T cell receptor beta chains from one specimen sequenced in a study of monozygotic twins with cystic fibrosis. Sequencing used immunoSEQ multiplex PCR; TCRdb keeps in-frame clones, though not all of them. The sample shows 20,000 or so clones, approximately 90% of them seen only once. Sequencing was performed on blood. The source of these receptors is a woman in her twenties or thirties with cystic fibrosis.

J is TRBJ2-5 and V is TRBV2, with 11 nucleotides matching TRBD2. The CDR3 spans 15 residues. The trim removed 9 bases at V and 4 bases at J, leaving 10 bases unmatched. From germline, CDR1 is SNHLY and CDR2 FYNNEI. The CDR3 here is CASDYLAGGGETQYF. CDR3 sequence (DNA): TGTGCCAGTGACTATCTAGCGGGGGGAGGAGAGACCCAGTACTTC. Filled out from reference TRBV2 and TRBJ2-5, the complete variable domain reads EPEVTQTPSHQVTQMGQEVILRCVPISNHLYFYWYRQILGQKVEFLVSFYNNEISEKSEIFDDQFSVERPDGSNFTLKIRSTKLEDSAMYFCASDYLAGGGETQYFGPGTRLLVL.

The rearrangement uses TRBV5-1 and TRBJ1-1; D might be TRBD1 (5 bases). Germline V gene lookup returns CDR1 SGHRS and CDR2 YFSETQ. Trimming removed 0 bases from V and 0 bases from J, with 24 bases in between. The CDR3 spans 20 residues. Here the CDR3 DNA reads TGCGCCAGCAGCTTGGTATACTCGCACAAGACAGATCCCATGAACACTGAAGCTTTCTTT. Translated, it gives CASSLVYSHKTDPMNTEAFF.

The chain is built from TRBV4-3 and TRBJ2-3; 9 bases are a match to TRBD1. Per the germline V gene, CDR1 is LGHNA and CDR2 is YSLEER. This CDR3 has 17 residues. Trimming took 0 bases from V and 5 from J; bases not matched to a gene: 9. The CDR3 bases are TGCGCCAGCAGCCAAGAGTTGGACAGGGGCCGGGGAGATACGCAGTATTTT. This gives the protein CASSQELDRGRGDTQYF.

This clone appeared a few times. CDR3 in DNA: TGTGCCAGCAGCTTAGATTTGAAGGGCACAGATACGCAGTATTTT. Translation gives CASSLDLKGTDTQYF. The rearrangement joins TRBV5-4 to TRBJ2-3; D unclear. V was shortened by 2 bases and J by 1 base, with 11 bases between the two germline ends. This CDR3 region has 15 residues. The germline CDR1 and CDR2 sequences are SGHNT and YYREEE (reference sequence). The complete variable domain, with remaining parts taken from reference TRBV5-4 and TRBJ2-3, reads ETGVTQSPTHLIKTRGQQVTLRCSSQSGHNTVSWYQQALGQGPQFIFQYYREEENGRGNFPPRFSGLQFPNYSSELNVNALELDDSALYLCASSLDLKGTDTQYFGPGTRLTVL.

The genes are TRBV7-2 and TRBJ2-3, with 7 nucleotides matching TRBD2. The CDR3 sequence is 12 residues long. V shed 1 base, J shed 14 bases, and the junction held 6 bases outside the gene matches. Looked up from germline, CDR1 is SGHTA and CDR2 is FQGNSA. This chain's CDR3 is CASSLVGGEGYF. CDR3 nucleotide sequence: TGTGCCAGCAGCTTAGTTGGCGGGGAGGGGTATTTT.

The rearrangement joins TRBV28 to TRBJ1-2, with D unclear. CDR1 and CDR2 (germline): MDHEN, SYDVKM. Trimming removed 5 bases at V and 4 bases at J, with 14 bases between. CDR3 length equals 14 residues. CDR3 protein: CASSPTRFGYGYTF. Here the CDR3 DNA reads TGTGCCAGCAGTCCGACACGGTTCGGCTATGGCTACACCTTC.

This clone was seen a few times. DNA for the CDR3: TGCGCCAGCAGCTTGGAACCTATTGGGTTTACCGATGAAGCTTTCTTT. This codes for CASSLEPIGFTDEAFF. This chain connects TRBV5-1 to TRBJ1-1; the D is unclear. V lost 0 bases, J lost 7 bases, and 19 bases lay in between. Germline-derived CDR1 and CDR2 are SGHRS and YFSETQ. The CDR3 totals 16 residues.

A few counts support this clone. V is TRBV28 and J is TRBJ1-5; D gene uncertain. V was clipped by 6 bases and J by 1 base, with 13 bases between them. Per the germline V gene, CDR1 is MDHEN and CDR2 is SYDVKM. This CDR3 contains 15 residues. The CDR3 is CASRAYLSSNQPQHF. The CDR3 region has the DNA TGTGCCAGCAGAGCCTACCTTTCGAGCAATCAGCCCCAGCATTTT. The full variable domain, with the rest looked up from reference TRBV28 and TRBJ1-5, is DVKVTQSSRYLVKRTGEKVFLECVQDMDHENMFWYRQDPGLGLRLIYFSYDVKMKEKGDIPEGYSVSREKKERFSLILESASTNQTSMYLCASRAYLSSNQPQHFGDGTRLSIL.

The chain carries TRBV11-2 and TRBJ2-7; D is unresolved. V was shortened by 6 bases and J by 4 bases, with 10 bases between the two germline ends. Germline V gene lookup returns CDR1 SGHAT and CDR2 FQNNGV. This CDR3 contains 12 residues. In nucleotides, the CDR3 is TGTGCCAGCAGTTTCGATCAATACGAGCAGTACTTC. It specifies CASSFDQYEQYF.

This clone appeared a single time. As DNA, the CDR3 is TGTGCCAGCAGCTTCACAGTTTATAATTCACCCCTCCACTTT. Protein: CASSFTVYNSPLHF. The chain joins TRBV5-6 to TRBJ1-6; D gene uncertain. V lost 2 bases to trimming and J lost 4 bases, with 7 bases between them. Germline V lookup: CDR1 SGHDT, CDR2 YYEEEE. The CDR3 consists of 14 residues.

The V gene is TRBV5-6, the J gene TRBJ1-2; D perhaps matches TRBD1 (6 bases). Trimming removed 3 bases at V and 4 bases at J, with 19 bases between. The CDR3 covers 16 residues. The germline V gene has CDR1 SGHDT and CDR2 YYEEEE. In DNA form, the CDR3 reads TGTGCCAGCAGCTCATATACAGGGACCAAAGGCTATGGCTACACCTTC. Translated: CASSSYTGTKGYGYTF.

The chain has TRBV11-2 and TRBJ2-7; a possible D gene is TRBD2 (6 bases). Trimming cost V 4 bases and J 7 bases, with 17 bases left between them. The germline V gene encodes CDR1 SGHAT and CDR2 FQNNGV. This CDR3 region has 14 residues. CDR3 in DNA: TGTGCCAGCAGCTCTAGTCGGGCTGGGGGGGAGCAGTACTTC. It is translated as CASSSSRAGGEQYF.

In DNA, the CDR3 is TGTGCCAGCAGTCCCTACTGGGGAGGACAGGGAAAAGAGACCCAGTACTTC. This codes for CASSPYWGGQGKETQYF. The chain employs TRBV28 and TRBJ2-5; 8 bases agree with TRBD1. Trimming removed 5 bases from V and 3 bases from J; junction bases left unmatched: 14. The germline gives CDR1 MDHEN, CDR2 SYDVKM. The CDR3 loop spans 17 amino acids.

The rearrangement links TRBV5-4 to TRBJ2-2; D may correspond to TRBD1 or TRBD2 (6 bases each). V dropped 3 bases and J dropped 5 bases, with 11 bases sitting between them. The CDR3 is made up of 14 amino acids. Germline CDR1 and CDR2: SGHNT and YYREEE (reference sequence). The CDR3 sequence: CASSWGARTGELFF. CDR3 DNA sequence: TGTGCCAGCAGCTGGGGGGCCCGGACCGGGGAGCTGTTTTTT.

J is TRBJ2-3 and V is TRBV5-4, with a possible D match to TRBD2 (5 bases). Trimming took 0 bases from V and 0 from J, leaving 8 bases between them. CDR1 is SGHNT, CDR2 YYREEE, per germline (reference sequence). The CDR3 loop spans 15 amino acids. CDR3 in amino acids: CASSLGAVSTDTQYF. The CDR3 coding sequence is TGTGCCAGCAGCTTGGGAGCGGTAAGCACAGATACGCAGTATTTT. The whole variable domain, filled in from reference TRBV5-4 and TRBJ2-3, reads ETGVTQSPTHLIKTRGQQVTLRCSSQSGHNTVSWYQQALGQGPQFIFQYYREEENGRGNFPPRFSGLQFPNYSSELNVNALELDDSALYLCASSLGAVSTDTQYFGPGTRLTVL.

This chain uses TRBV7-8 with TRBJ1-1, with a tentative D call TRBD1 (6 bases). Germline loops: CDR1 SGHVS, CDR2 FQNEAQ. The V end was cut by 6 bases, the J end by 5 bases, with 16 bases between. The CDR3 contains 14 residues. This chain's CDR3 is CASSLTGAGTEAFF. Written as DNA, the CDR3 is TGTGCCAGCAGTCTCACGGGGGCGGGAACTGAAGCTTTCTTT.

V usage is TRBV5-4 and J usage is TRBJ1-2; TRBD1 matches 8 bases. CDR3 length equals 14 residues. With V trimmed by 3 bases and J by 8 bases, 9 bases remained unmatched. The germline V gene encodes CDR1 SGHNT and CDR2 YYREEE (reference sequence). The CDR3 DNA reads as TGTGCCAGCAGCTCAGGGGGCGAGTGGCGGGGCTACACCTTC. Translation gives CASSSGGEWRGYTF.